These 16 T cell receptor beta chains were sequenced from one sample in a study of blood T cell repertoires in COVID-19. Sequencing used immunoSEQ multiplex PCR; TCRdb keeps in-frame clones, though not all of them. The table lists approximately 260,000 clones, around 89% of them singletons. The sample was PBMCs or T cells enriched from blood (not recorded which). These receptors were collected from a woman aged 40 to 50 with acute COVID-19.

The rearrangement joins TRBV7-6 to TRBJ2-5; a weak D match, TRBD1 (5 bases). Trimming cost V 5 bases and J 3 bases, with 13 bases left between them. Germline V gene lookup returns CDR1 SGHVS and CDR2 FNYEAQ. The length of the CDR3 is 14 residues. CDR3 sequence reads: CASSPRGGKETQYF. CDR3 in DNA: TGTGCCAGCAGCCCTAGGGGTGGTAAAGAGACCCAGTACTTC.

This chain links TRBV7-9 with TRBJ2-2; 7 nucleotides align to TRBD2. V shed 6 bases, J shed 8 bases, and the junction held 9 bases outside the gene matches. The CDR3 loop spans 14 amino acids. CDR1 and CDR2 from the germline V gene are SEHNR and FQNEAQ (reference sequence). The CDR3 region has the DNA TGTGCCAGCAGTGCCGAGGCGGGACTAGGGGAGCTGTTTTTT. This translates into CASSAEAGLGELFF. Full variable domain (outside the CDR3, taken from reference TRBV7-9 and TRBJ2-2): DTGVSQNPRHKITKRGQNVTFRCDPISEHNRLYWYRQTLGQGPEFLTYFQNEAQLEKSRLLSDRFSAERPKGSFSTLEIQRTEQGDSAMYLCASSAEAGLGELFFGEGSRLTVL.

The chain recombines TRBV19 with TRBJ2-1, with D possibly TRBD2 on 6 matching bases. The V end was cut by 5 bases, the J end by 2 bases, with 13 bases between. This CDR3 comprises 15 residues. Germline CDR1 LNHDA, CDR2 SQIVND (reference sequence). In DNA form, the CDR3 reads TGTGCCAGTAGTTTGCGGGATGGGCCCTACAATGAGCAGTTCTTC. As protein: CASSLRDGPYNEQFF.

This clone was seen once. The chain couples TRBV10-3 to TRBJ2-2; D is ambiguous. The V end was cut by 6 bases, the J end by 10 bases, with 9 bases between. The CDR3 consists of 11 residues. The germline CDR1 and CDR2 sequences are ENHRY and SYGVKD. The CDR3 DNA reads TGTGCCATCAGCAGAGAGGAGGAGCTGTTTTTT. Its protein is CAISREEELFF.

This chain joins TRBV15 and TRBJ1-1; D ambiguous. This CDR3 has 14 residues. In germline, CDR1 is LNHNV, CDR2 YYDKDF (reference sequence). Trimming removed 3 bases from V and 1 base from J, with 9 bases in between. The CDR3 sequence: CATSSHAQNTEAFF. DNA for the CDR3: TGTGCCACCAGCAGCCATGCACAGAACACTGAAGCTTTCTTT.

CDR3 bases: TGTGCCAGCAGCCCTCTCGGGGACATTCAGTACTTC. This gives the protein CASSPLGDIQYF. The rearrangement joins TRBV7-9 to TRBJ2-4, with a tentative D call TRBD2 (5 bases). CDR1 is SEHNR and CDR2 is FQNEAQ in the germline V gene (reference sequence). The CDR3 covers 12 residues. V lost 5 bases and J lost 8, with 10 bases in between.

The chain recombines TRBV7-9 with TRBJ1-5, with 11 bases that match TRBD1. The CDR3 is 17 amino acids. Germline V gene sequence: CDR1 SEHNR, CDR2 FQNEAQ (reference sequence). Trimming took 4 bases from V and 3 from J; bases not matched to a gene: 8. The CDR3 sequence is CASSSEGTGGPNQPQHF. In DNA form, the CDR3 reads TGTGCCAGCAGCTCCGAGGGGACAGGGGGACCCAATCAGCCCCAGCATTTT.

The chain employs TRBV27 and TRBJ1-3; the D gene is possibly TRBD1 (5 bases). This CDR3 is built from 17 residues. V was shortened by 4 bases and J by 9 bases, with 25 bases between the two germline ends. The germline V gene has CDR1 MNHEY and CDR2 SMNVEV (reference sequence). CDR3 nucleotide sequence: TGTGCCAGCAGTTCCCTAGTCCAGGGCCTGCCGGTCCGCACCATATATTTT. This codes for CASSSLVQGLPVRTIYF.

With respect to this clone: The same CDR3 is also encoded by other DNA sequences in this sample. The genes are TRBV7-2 and TRBJ2-7; D might be TRBD2 (5 bases). The CDR3 runs 12 residues. Between the trimmed V and J ends, which lost 2 bases and 3 bases, there was a span of 5 bases. Germline CDR1 and CDR2: SGHTA and FQGNSA. CDR3 protein: CASSLSGYEQYF. Written as DNA, the CDR3 is TGTGCCAGCAGCTTAAGCGGCTACGAGCAGTACTTC.

This clone was counted between two and nine times. The chain carries TRBV4-1 and TRBJ2-1; a weak D match, TRBD2 (6 bases). Trimming removed 7 bases from V and 2 bases from J, with 15 bases in between. The CDR3 is 15 residues long. From germline, CDR1 is MGHRA and CDR2 YSYEKL. In nucleotides, the CDR3 is TGCGCCAGCACCCCTGGGGACTCCGCCTACAATGAGCAGTTCTTC. Translated: CASTPGDSAYNEQFF.

V gene TRBV2 combines with J gene TRBJ2-4; no reliable D call. Germline V gene sequence: CDR1 SNHLY, CDR2 FYNNEI. This CDR3 has 11 residues. The V end lost 3 bases, the J end lost 8 bases, and 5 bases lay between the germline ends. The CDR3 DNA reads TGTGCCAGCAGTGACGAGGACATTCAGTACTTC. It is translated as CASSDEDIQYF.

The V call is TRBV3-1 (or the pseudogene TRBV3-2), the J call TRBJ2-1, with 9 positions matching TRBD2. V shed 5 bases and J 0 bases; nucleotides not matched to a gene: 11. Germline CDR1 LGHDT, CDR2 YNNKEL (reference sequence). The CDR3 runs to 18 residues. Here the CDR3 reads CASSYPFGGGGSYNEQFF. The CDR3 region has the DNA TGTGCCAGCAGCTATCCCTTTGGCGGGGGGGGCTCCTACAATGAGCAGTTCTTC.

The V and J genes are TRBV28 and TRBJ1-5; D is unclear. The V gene's germline CDR1 is MDHEN and CDR2 SYDVKM. The CDR3 totals 15 residues. V dropped 3 bases and J dropped 2 bases, with 11 bases sitting between them. In DNA form, the CDR3 reads TGTGCCAGCAGTTTGGCCCAGAGGGGCAATCAGCCCCAGCATTTT. Translating it yields CASSLAQRGNQPQHF.

The gene calls are TRBV9 and TRBJ2-1; TRBD2 is a possible D gene (6 bases). V dropped 6 bases and J dropped 10 bases, with 17 bases sitting between them. Germline V gives CDR1 SGDLS, CDR2 YYNGEE. This CDR3 comprises 13 residues. The CDR3 is CASTPKAGREQFF. For the CDR3, the DNA is TGTGCCAGCACCCCTAAGGCGGGGAGGGAGCAGTTCTTC.

The chain employs TRBV9 and TRBJ1-2; 7 nucleotides match TRBD1. CDR1 and CDR2 (germline): SGDLS, YYNGEE. The CDR3 consists of 14 residues. Trimming removed 0 bases from V and 4 bases from J; junction bases left unmatched: 3. CDR3 residues: CASSVATGSYGYTF. Written as DNA, the CDR3 is TGTGCCAGCAGCGTAGCGACAGGGAGCTATGGCTACACCTTC.

V usage is TRBV9 and J usage is TRBJ2-7, with 11 bases matching TRBD2. Germline V CDR1 and CDR2: SGDLS, YYNGEE. The length of the CDR3 is 15 residues. V was pared by 1 base and J by 2 bases, with 2 bases of the junction left unmatched. Written as DNA, the CDR3 is TGTGCCAGCAGCGTAACTAGCGGGAGACCCTACGAGCAGTACTTC. Encoded protein: CASSVTSGRPYEQYF.